Shown below are 19 T cell receptor beta chains from a single sample sequenced in a study of T cells in Graves' hyperthyroidism and ophthalmopathy. TCR beta CDR3 region amplification was performed from RNA transcripts. Primed by the HTBI set, a first-round RT-PCR was run on the TCR CDR3. TCRdb ran MiXCR on the multiplex PCR reads and lists one entry per CDR3 protein. This table holds a few hundred thousand distinct CDR3 sequences, roughly 14% found once. Sequencing used blood. Source of these receptors: a woman aged 25 to 39 with Graves' hyperthyroidism.

This clonotype was observed at least ten times. This rearrangement joins TRBV18 to TRBJ1-1; D remains unclear. CDR3 length: 15 amino acids. Germline-derived CDR1 and CDR2 are KGHSH and LQKENI. V dropped 0 bases and J dropped 1 base, with 9 bases sitting between them. CDR3 in DNA: TGTGCCAGCTCACCACCGTCACCGGGGAACACTGAAGCTTTCTTT. Its protein is CASSPPSPGNTEAFF.

This clonotype has more than one count but fewer than ten. This rearrangement joins TRBV10-2 to TRBJ2-7; TRBD2 matches 12 bases. The germline gives CDR1 WSHSY, CDR2 SAAADI. V gave up 4 bases and J gave up 3 bases; unmatched junction bases: 13. This CDR3 spans 18 amino acids. Here the CDR3 reads CASSVNNYVTSGSYEQYF. CDR3 DNA sequence: TGCGCCAGCAGTGTCAATAATTATGTGACTAGCGGGAGCTACGAGCAGTACTTC.

J is TRBJ2-2 and V is TRBV5-1; 8 bases line up with TRBD1. The CDR3 has 15 residues. Losses at the gene ends were 4 bases for V and 6 bases for J; bases not matched to a gene: 8. Looked up from germline, CDR1 is SGHRS and CDR2 is YFSETQ. DNA for the CDR3: TGCGCCAGCAGCGTAGAGCAGGGGGCGGCCGGGGAGCTGTTTTTT. This codes for CASSVEQGAAGELFF.

At least ten counts were recorded for this clonotype. The chain has TRBV7-9 and TRBJ1-2; no clear D. Germline-derived CDR1 and CDR2 are SEHNR and FQNEAQ (reference sequence). The V end was cut by 8 bases, the J end by 7 bases, with 20 bases between. This CDR3 contains 14 residues. In DNA, the CDR3 is TGTGCCAGCCGCCCGAGGGAACGCCTTTCTGGCTACACCTTC. As protein: CASRPRERLSGYTF.

This clonotype was counted at least ten times. The rearrangement uses TRBV12-3 or TRBV12-4 and TRBJ2-3, with D perhaps TRBD1 (6 bases). V was shortened by 3 bases and J by 6 bases, with 16 bases between the two germline ends. The CDR3 loop spans 15 amino acids. CDR3 sequence: CASSLERGWNDTQYF. CDR3 nucleotides: TGTGCCAGCAGTTTGGAAAGGGGGTGGAACGATACGCAGTATTTT.

In this sample, this clonotype turned up many times. The rearrangement uses TRBV7-2 and TRBJ1-5; D is undetermined. Between the trimmed V and J ends, which lost 1 base and 0 bases, there was a span of 10 bases. Germline V gene data show CDR1 as SGHTA and CDR2 as FQGNSA. The CDR3 covers 16 residues. The CDR3 DNA reads as TGTGCCAGCAGCTTAGAGGGTAGGATTAGCAATCAGCCCCAGCATTTT. As protein: CASSLEGRISNQPQHF.

This clonotype was counted a few times. A read error may be the cause here, since a much bigger clone is one base away. Without the conserved terminal phenylalanine or tryptophan, this CDR3 likely stems from a read error. J is TRBJ2-7 and V is TRBV12-3 or TRBV12-4, with 10 bases that match TRBD1. The CDR3 has 15 amino acids. Trimming took 4 bases from V and 2 from J; bases not matched to a gene: 5. Here the CDR3 reads CASSSWGTGAYEQYS. The CDR3 DNA reads TGTGCCAGCAGTTCCTGGGGGACAGGGGCCTACGAGCAGTACTCC.

This clonotype was observed many times. The V call is TRBV30, the J call TRBJ1-5; D is uncertain. The V gene lost 2 bases and the J gene lost 11 bases, with 13 bases spanning the gap. Germline lookup yields CDR1 GTSNPN and CDR2 SVGIG (reference sequence). The CDR3 has 12 amino acids. CDR3 coding DNA: TGTGCCTGGAGTTTTCAGTACGGATCCCAGCATTTT. This encodes CAWSFQYGSQHF.

This clonotype was recorded many times. The chain recombines TRBV28 with TRBJ2-1, with TRBD2 identical over 11 bases. Per the germline V gene, CDR1 is MDHEN and CDR2 is SYDVKM. This CDR3 is 16 amino acids long. The ends lost 5 bases at V and 6 bases at J; junction bases unmatched: 9. CDR3 nucleotide sequence: TGTGCCAGCAGTGACCCACTAGCGGGAGCGGGCAATGAGCAGTTCTTC. Amino acid sequence: CASSDPLAGAGNEQFF.

The rearrangement joins TRBV20-1 to TRBJ1-2; no definite D call. In germline, CDR1 is DFQATT, CDR2 SNEGSKA (reference sequence). V was shortened by 2 bases and J by 4 bases, with 11 bases between the two germline ends. This CDR3 is 13 amino acids long. CDR3 bases: TGCAGTGCTAGAAACAAGGACGGCTATGGCTACACCTTC. Protein sequence: CSARNKDGYGYTF.

This clonotype was detected a few times. The gene calls are TRBV19 and TRBJ2-5, with TRBD2 as a possible D gene (6 bases). Germline CDR1 and CDR2: LNHDA and SQIVND (reference sequence). Trimming took 6 bases from V and 2 from J, leaving 13 bases between them. The CDR3 contains 14 residues. The CDR3 is CASSTLRGQETQYF. In DNA, the CDR3 is TGTGCCAGTAGCACCCTCCGGGGGCAAGAGACCCAGTACTTC.

This clonotype has at least ten counts. J is TRBJ1-3 and V is TRBV5-1, with D maybe TRBD1 (6 bases). The CDR3 is made up of 14 amino acids. From germline, CDR1 is SGHRS and CDR2 YFSETQ. V was shortened by 3 bases and J by 0 bases, with 7 bases between the two germline ends. CDR3 sequence reads: CASSSRGSGNTIYF. The CDR3 DNA follows: TGCGCCAGCAGCTCCAGGGGCTCTGGAAACACCATATATTTT.

In its sample, this clonotype was seen a few times. The chain joins TRBV20-1 to TRBJ2-3; D ambiguous. Looked up from germline, CDR1 is DFQATT and CDR2 is SNEGSKA (reference sequence). The CDR3 consists of 11 residues. Trimming removed 3 bases at V and 5 bases at J, with 6 bases between. CDR3 residues: CSASDGDTQYF. The CDR3 nucleotides read TGCAGTGCTAGCGACGGAGATACGCAGTATTTT.

This clonotype has at least ten counts. V gene TRBV5-1 combines with J gene TRBJ2-5; no clear D gene. This CDR3 has 12 residues. From germline, CDR1 is SGHRS and CDR2 YFSETQ. Trimming took off 0 bases at V and 5 bases at J, with 5 bases between the two ends. The CDR3 sequence is CASSLDGETQYF. The CDR3 nucleotides read TGCGCCAGCAGCTTGGACGGCGAGACCCAGTACTTC.

This clonotype has ten or more counts. The chain is built from TRBV7-2 and TRBJ2-1; 11 bases are shared with TRBD2. This CDR3 region has 15 residues. J lost 5 bases, V lost 4 bases, and 4 bases had no gene match. Looked up from germline, CDR1 is SGHTA and CDR2 is FQGNSA. The CDR3 DNA is TGTGCCAGCAGCTCGGGACTAGCGGTCAACAATGAGCAGTTCTTC. Amino acid sequence: CASSSGLAVNNEQFF.

There are many counts of this clonotype. The V gene is TRBV28, the J gene TRBJ1-1, with a possible D match to TRBD1 (6 bases). Trimming removed 7 bases from V and 4 bases from J, with 22 bases in between. The germline V gene has CDR1 MDHEN and CDR2 SYDVKM. This CDR3 has 16 amino acids. This chain's CDR3 is CASTISGSLGGTEAFF. The DNA of the CDR3 is TGTGCCAGCACCATATCGGGATCCCTAGGGGGCACTGAAGCTTTCTTT.

The V and J genes are TRBV27 and TRBJ1-1; D perhaps matches TRBD1 (6 bases). Trimming took 2 bases from V and 7 from J, leaving 8 bases between them. Germline CDR1 reads MNHEY; CDR2 reads SMNVEV (reference sequence). CDR3 length: 12 residues. The CDR3 nucleotides are TGTGCCAGCAGTTTAACAGGGAGTGAAGCTTTCTTT. Its protein product is CASSLTGSEAFF.

CDR3 sequence (DNA): TGTGCCATCAGTGGACAGCTGGACCAAGAGACCCAGTACTTC. As protein: CAISGQLDQETQYF. The V and J genes are TRBV10-3 and TRBJ2-5; D possibly corresponds to TRBD1 (5 bases). CDR3 size: 14 residues. The V and J ends lost 4 bases and 0 bases respectively, with 9 bases between them. Germline V gene data show CDR1 as ENHRY and CDR2 as SYGVKD.

This clonotype appeared many times. The genes are TRBV7-9 and TRBJ2-7; D gene ambiguous. The CDR3 runs 11 residues. From germline, CDR1 is SEHNR and CDR2 FQNEAQ (reference sequence). V lost 7 bases and J 3 bases, leaving 7 bases between the germline ends. CDR3 nucleotides: TGTGCCAGCACAAAGGGCTACGAGCAGTACTTC. Translating gives CASTKGYEQYF.